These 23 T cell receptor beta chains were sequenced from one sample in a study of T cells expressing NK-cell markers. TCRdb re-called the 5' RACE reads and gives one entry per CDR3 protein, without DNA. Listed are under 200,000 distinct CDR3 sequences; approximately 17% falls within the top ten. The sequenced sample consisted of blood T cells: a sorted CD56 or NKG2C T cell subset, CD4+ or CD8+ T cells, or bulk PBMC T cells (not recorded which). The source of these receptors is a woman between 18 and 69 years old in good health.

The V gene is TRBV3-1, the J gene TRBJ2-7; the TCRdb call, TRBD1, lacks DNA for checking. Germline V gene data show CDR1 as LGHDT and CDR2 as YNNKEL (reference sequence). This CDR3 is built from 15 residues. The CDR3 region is CASSQAGLKGVEQYF.

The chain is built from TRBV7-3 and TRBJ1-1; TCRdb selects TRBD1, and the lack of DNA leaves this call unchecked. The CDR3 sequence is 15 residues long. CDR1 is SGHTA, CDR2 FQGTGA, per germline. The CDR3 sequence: CASSPRDGPNTEAFF.

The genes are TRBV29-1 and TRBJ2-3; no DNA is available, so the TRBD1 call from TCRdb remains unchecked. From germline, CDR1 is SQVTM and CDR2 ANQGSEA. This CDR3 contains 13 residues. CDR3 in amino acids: CSVAGQSTDTQYF.

The CDR3 reads CAGTLGRAEGYTF. The chain joins TRBV7-2 to TRBJ1-2. CDR3 length: 13 amino acids. The germline V gene encodes CDR1 SGHTA and CDR2 FQGNSA. Filled out from reference TRBV7-2 and TRBJ1-2, the complete variable domain reads GAGVSQSPSNKVTEKGKDVELRCDPISGHTALYWYRQSLGQGLEFLIYFQGNSAPDKSGLPSDRFSAERTGGSVSTLTIQRTQQEDSAVYLCAGTLGRAEGYTFGSGTRLTVV.

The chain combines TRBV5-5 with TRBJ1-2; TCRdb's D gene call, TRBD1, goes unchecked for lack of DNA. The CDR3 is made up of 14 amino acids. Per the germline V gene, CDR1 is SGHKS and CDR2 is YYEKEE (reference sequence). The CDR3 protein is CASSLIQGAPGYTF.

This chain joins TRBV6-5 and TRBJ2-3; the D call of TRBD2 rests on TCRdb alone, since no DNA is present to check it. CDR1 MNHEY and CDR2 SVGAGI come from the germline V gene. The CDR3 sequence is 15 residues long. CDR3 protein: CASSYLAGGTDTQYF.

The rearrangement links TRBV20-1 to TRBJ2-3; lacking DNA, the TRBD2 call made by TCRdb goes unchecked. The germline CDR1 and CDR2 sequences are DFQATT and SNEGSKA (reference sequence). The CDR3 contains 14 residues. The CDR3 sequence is CSGSSGGASDTQYF.

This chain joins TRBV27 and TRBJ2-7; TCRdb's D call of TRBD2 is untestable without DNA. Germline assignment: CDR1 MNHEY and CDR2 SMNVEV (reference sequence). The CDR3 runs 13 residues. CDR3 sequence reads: CASSLALSYEQYF.

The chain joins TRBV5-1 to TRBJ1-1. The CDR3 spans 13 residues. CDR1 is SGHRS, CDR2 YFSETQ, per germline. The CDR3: CASSLESSTEAFF.

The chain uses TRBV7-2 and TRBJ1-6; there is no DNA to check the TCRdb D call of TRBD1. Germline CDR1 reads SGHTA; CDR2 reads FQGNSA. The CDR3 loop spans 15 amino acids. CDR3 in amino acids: CASSLQGIANSPLHF.

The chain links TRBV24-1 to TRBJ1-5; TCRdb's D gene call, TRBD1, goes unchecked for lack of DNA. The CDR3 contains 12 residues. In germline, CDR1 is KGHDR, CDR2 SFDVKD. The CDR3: CATSLTGGTQHF.

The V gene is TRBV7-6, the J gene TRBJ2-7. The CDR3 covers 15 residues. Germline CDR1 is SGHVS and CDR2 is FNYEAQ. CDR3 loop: CASSLGAGISYEQYF. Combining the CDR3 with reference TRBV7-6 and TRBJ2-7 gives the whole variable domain GAGVSQSPRYKVTKRGQDVALRCDPISGHVSLYWYRQALGQGPEFLTYFNYEAQQDKSGLPNDRFSAERPEGSISTLTIQRTEQRDSAMYRCASSLGAGISYEQYFGPGTRLTVT.

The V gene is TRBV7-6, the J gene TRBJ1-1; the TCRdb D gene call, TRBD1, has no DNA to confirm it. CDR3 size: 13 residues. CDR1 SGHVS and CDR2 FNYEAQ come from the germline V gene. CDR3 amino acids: CASSTGPNTEAFF.

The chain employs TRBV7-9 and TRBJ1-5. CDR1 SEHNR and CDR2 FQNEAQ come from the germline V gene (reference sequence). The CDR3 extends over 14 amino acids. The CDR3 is CASSLGGDIQPQHF.

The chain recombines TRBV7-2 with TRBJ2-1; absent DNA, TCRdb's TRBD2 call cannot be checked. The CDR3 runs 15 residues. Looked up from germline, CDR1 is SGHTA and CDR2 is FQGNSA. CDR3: CASSSGLAINNEQFF. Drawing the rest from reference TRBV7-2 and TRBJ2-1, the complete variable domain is GAGVSQSPSNKVTEKGKDVELRCDPISGHTALYWYRQSLGQGLEFLIYFQGNSAPDKSGLPSDRFSAERTGGSVSTLTIQRTQQEDSAVYLCASSSGLAINNEQFFGPGTRLTVL.

CDR3 sequence reads: CASSVAVRDEQYF. The genes are TRBV9 and TRBJ2-7; TCRdb indicates TRBD1, and absent DNA this call remains unverified. The CDR3 consists of 13 residues. Germline CDR1 reads SGDLS; CDR2 reads YYNGEE.

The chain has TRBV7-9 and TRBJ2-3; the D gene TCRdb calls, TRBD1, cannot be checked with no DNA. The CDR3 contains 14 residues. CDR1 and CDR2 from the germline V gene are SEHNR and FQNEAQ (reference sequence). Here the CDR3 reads CASSPPLLTDTQYF.

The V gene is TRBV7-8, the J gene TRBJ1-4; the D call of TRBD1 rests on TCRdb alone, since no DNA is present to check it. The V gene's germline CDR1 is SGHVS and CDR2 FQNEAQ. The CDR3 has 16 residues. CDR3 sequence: CASSLTTGQGLEKLFF.

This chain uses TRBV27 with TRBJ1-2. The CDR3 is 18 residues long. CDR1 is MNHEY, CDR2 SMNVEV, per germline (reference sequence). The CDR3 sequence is CASSLIRGARGANYGYTF.

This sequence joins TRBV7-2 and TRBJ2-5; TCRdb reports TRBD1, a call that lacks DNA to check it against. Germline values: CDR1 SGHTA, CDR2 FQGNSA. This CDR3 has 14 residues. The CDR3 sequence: CASSTTGAQETQYF.

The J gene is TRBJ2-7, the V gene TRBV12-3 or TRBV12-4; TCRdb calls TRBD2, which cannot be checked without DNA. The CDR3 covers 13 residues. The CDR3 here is CASSRGLAVEQYF.

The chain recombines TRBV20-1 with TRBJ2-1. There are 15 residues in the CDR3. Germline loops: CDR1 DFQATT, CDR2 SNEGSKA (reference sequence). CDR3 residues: CSARDLSSSYNEQFF.

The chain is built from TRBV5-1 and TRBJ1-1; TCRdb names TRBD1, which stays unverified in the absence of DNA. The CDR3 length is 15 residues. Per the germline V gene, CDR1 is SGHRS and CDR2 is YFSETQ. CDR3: CASSLDAGGLTEAFF.